This T cell receptor (beta chain) emerged from a study of shared clonotypes between healthy human individuals. Study details: Aged between 18 and 49, the donors were a couple of women and three men.

Every immunoSEQ plate was one replicate of a subset's evenly spread DNA. Using immunoSEQ multiplex PCR, the repertoire was profiled, and TCRdb retains in-frame clones only, with some absent. The data show about 2.5 million clones, 80% to 95% seen once. Regarding this clone: Its antigen is not identified.

Study-wide results and caveats: Among donors, clonotype sharing was expected to be affected by sequencing depth.

Germline-derived CDR1 and CDR2 are SNHLY and FYNNEI. V lost 8 bases and J lost 6; bases outside the gene matches: 4. The CDR3 runs 13 residues. The clonotype comes from a man between 18 and 35 years old in good health. Some clones in this sample may be carry-over from other donors' samples. The sample was naive CD4+ T cells from PBMCs. The subset here: CD45RA+ positively selected. The chain is built from TRBV2 and TRBJ1-5; TRBD1 matches 10 bases. This CDR3 reads CASVGDRGQPQHF. The CDR3 DNA sequence: TGTGCCAGCGTCGGGGACAGGGGTCAGCCCCAGCATTTT. Complete variable domain (other parts from reference TRBV2 and TRBJ1-5): EPEVTQTPSHQVTQMGQEVILRCVPISNHLYFYWYRQILGQKVEFLVSFYNNEISEKSEIFDDQFSVERPDGSNFTLKIRSTKLEDSAMYFCASVGDRGQPQHFGDGTRLSIL.